The rows below give T cell receptor beta chains drawn from one sample of a study of cytomegalovirus exposure and HLA in healthy donors. The table came from immunoSEQ multiplex PCR; TCRdb's copy has only in-frame clones and leaves some out. The data contain about 330,000 clones, roughly 87% of them singletons. Sequenced: PBMCs. The source is a woman aged 25 to 39 in good health and CMV-seropositive. The CDR3 runs from the conserved cysteine through the conserved F or W. The order of the fields is J gene, D gene, clone size, V gene, CDR3 DNA, CDR3 protein. D genes are given only for firm matches. Expanded clones get a size class; other rows say once, few or many, or leave the size out.

TRBJ2-7,TRBD1,NA,TRBV25-1,TGTGCCAGCAGTGGAGGACAGGGGGTTCACGAGCAGTACTTC,CASSGGQGVHEQYF
TRBJ2-7,NA,NA,TRBV29-1,TGCAGCGTACCAGGGGTAGGCAACGAGCAGTACTTC,CSVPGVGNEQYF
TRBJ2-7,TRBD1,NA,TRBV9,TGTGCCAGCAGCCCCTTACAGGGGAACCACGAGCAGTACTTC,CASSPLQGNHEQYF
TRBJ2-2,NA,NA,TRBV5-1,TGCGCCAGCAACGTTGCGGCTAGCCGGAACACCGGGGAGCTGTTTTTT,CASNVAASRNTGELFF
TRBJ2-3,NA,NA,TRBV20-1,TGCAGTGCAACTAACGGGGATACGCAGTATTTT,CSATNGDTQYF
TRBJ2-7,TRBD1,NA,TRBV19,TGTGCCAGTACCCGGGACAGGAGCTCCTACGAGCAGTACTTC,CASTRDRSSYEQYF
TRBJ2-7,TRBD2,NA,TRBV7-9,TGTGCCAGCAGCCGTGGACTAGCGGGAGGGGGTTCGTACGAGCAGTACTTC,CASSRGLAGGGSYEQYF
TRBJ2-1,NA,once,TRBV12-2,TGTGCAAGTCGCTGGACTGTTAACTCCTACAATGAGCAGTTCTTC,CASRWTVNSYNEQFF
TRBJ2-5,NA,NA,TRBV11-2,TGTGCCAGCAGCTTTCATATGGTCGAGACCCAGTACTTC,CASSFHMVETQYF
TRBJ1-3,TRBD1,NA,TRBV15,TGTGCCACCAGCAGAGTGGGGGACAGCTCTGGAAACACCATATATTTT,CATSRVGDSSGNTIYF
TRBJ2-7,TRBD1,few,TRBV18,TGTGCCAGCTCACCCGGGACAGTGCTATACGAGCAGTACTTC,CASSPGTVLYEQYF
TRBJ2-1,TRBD2,once,TRBV4-1,TGCGCCAGCCCCGGCGGGAGCATAGGCAATGAGCAGTTCTTC,CASPGGSIGNEQFF
TRBJ2-2,NA,NA,TRBV9,TGTGCCAGCAGCATCCTGGTTCGCCTCACGTGGACCGGGGAGCTGTTTTTT,CASSILVRLTWTGELFF
TRBJ2-7,TRBD2,NA,TRBV11-2,TGTGCCAGCAGCTTAGTAACCGGACTAGCGGGTGTGTTC,CASSLVTGLAGVF
TRBJ2-1,NA,NA,TRBV7-3,TGTGCCAGCAGCCCGGCCGGGGCCCACAATGAGCAGTTCTTC,CASSPAGAHNEQFF
TRBJ2-6,NA,NA,TRBV19,TGTGCCAGTAGTCCTGGTCGTACAGGGAAACTTTCTGGGGCCAACGTCCTGACTTTC,CASSPGRTGKLSGANVLTF
TRBJ2-3,TRBD2,NA,TRBV4-2,TGTGCCAGCAGTCCCGGGACTAGCGGGCCTAGCACAGATACGCAGTATTTT,CASSPGTSGPSTDTQYF
TRBJ2-7,NA,NA,TRBV2,TGTGCCGTAGTTAGGACTGCTCGGGGTTACGAGCAGTACTTC,CAVVRTARGYEQYF
TRBJ2-1,NA,NA,TRBV5-4,TGTGCCAGCAGCTTGGAAGGCAGCTCCTACAATGAGCAGTTCTTC,CASSLEGSSYNEQFF
TRBJ1-5,NA,NA,TRBV30,TGTGCCTCGGGACTACCCAATCAGCCCCAGCATTTT,CASGLPNQPQHF
TRBJ2-2,NA,NA,TRBV28,TGTGCCAGCAGTTTATATGGGACGGATAACACCGGGGAGCTGTTTTTT,CASSLYGTDNTGELFF
TRBJ1-1,NA,NA,TRBV30,TGTGCCTGGACCCCCCGCGAGAGGTTGGCTTTCTTT,CAWTPRERLAFF
TRBJ2-7,TRBD1,once,TRBV5-1,TGCGCCAGCAGCACCTACAGGGGCTACGAGCAGTACTTC,CASSTYRGYEQYF
TRBJ1-1,NA,once,TRBV2,TGTGCCAGCATGACTGGGGTCGGGAACACTGAAGCTTTCTTT,CASMTGVGNTEAFF
TRBJ2-1,TRBD2,NA,TRBV5-1,TGCGCCAGCAGCTTGGTTGCGGGAGGGATCTATGAGCAGTTCTTC,CASSLVAGGIYEQFF
TRBJ2-2,NA,NA,TRBV18,TGTGCCAGCTCACTCGTGGAAGCCGGGGAGCTGTTTTTT,CASSLVEAGELFF
TRBJ2-4,NA,NA,TRBV14,TGTGCCAGCAGCCAAGACGTTGGATGGCCAAACATTCAGTACTTC,CASSQDVGWPNIQYF
TRBJ2-1,TRBD1,once,TRBV25-1,TGTGCCAGCAGTGCGGGGACAGGGATGTACAATGAGCAGTTCTTC,CASSAGTGMYNEQFF
TRBJ1-4,TRBD1,NA,TRBV11-1,TGTGCCAGCAGCTCCAGGGGGCGCGGTGAAAAACTGTTTTTT,CASSSRGRGEKLFF
TRBJ2-1,NA,NA,TRBV27,TGTGCCAGCAGTTTATCCTCCGGGATCCCCTACAATGAGCAGTTCTTC,CASSLSSGIPYNEQFF
TRBJ1-1,TRBD1,NA,TRBV9,TGTGCCAGCAGCCCAAGTCTCCGGGACAGTGAAGCTTTCTTT,CASSPSLRDSEAFF